The 22 T cell receptor beta chains below all came from one sample that was sequenced in a study of Ad26.COV2.S vaccination and SARS-CoV-2 variants (dated by TCRdb to 2020 to 2022). The treatment or condition label of this sample denotes: approximately 18 received Ad26.COV2.S at low or high dose, single or two shots; roughly five received placebo; per-sample allocation not given. For vaccine and placebo recipients, repertoires were sequenced using samples collected on day 63 after the first injection. The library came from the immunoSEQ multiplex PCR assay. The clones in this table, taken by TCRdb from immuneACCESS, are in-frame only. Not every clone is retained; where verified, under half of the shortfall comes from an unresolved V gene, and the cause of the rest is unknown. The sample records a few hundred thousand clones, about 90% of which are singletons. Approximately 4.5% of the sample is in the top ten clones.

Sequenced here: peripheral blood, sampled in a trial of Ad26.COV2.S vaccine versus placebo. These receptor sequences come from a person between 18 and 65 years old who received the Ad26.COV2.S COVID-19 vaccine or a placebo.

The V gene is TRBV29-1, the J gene TRBJ2-1; 7 bases map to TRBD1. The trim removed 2 bases at V and 7 bases at J, leaving 14 bases unmatched. This CDR3 region has 16 residues. Germline V CDR1 and CDR2: SQVTM, ANQGSEA. For the CDR3, the DNA is TGCAGCGTTGAATTTTGGTTAGGGGGCGGGTTGAATGAGCAGTTCTTC. Its translation: CSVEFWLGGGLNEQFF.

This clone occurred once. V gene TRBV7-9 combines with J gene TRBJ2-7, with TRBD2 matching 8 bases. The CDR3 sequence is 15 residues long. From germline, CDR1 is SEHNR and CDR2 FQNEAQ (reference sequence). V shed 0 bases and J 5 bases; nucleotides not matched to a gene: 6. CDR3 DNA sequence: TGTGCCAGCAGCTTAGCGGCAGGGACTAGTCACGAGCAGTACTTC. Its protein is CASSLAAGTSHEQYF.

The CDR3 spells CASSLVAVQETQYF. CDR3 DNA sequence: TGTGCCAGCAGCTTAGTTGCCGTGCAAGAGACCCAGTACTTC. The V call is TRBV7-9, the J call TRBJ2-5; D is unclear. Germline CDR1 SEHNR, CDR2 FQNEAQ (reference sequence). This CDR3 region has 14 residues. Trimming pared 1 base from V and 2 bases from J, leaving 8 bases between. The full variable domain, with the rest looked up from reference TRBV7-9 and TRBJ2-5, is DTGVSQNPRHKITKRGQNVTFRCDPISEHNRLYWYRQTLGQGPEFLTYFQNEAQLEKSRLLSDRFSAERPKGSFSTLEIQRTEQGDSAMYLCASSLVAVQETQYFGPGTRLLVL.

The genes are TRBV5-1 and TRBJ2-5; perhaps TRBD2 as D (5 bases). V lost 0 bases to trimming and J lost 3 bases, with 6 bases between them. Germline lookup yields CDR1 SGHRS and CDR2 YFSETQ. This CDR3 spans 13 amino acids. CDR3 sequence: CASSLAAEETQYF. CDR3 coding DNA: TGCGCCAGCAGCTTGGCAGCGGAAGAGACCCAGTACTTC.

Here the CDR3 DNA reads TGCGCCAGCTTCGCCACCCGGGCGAGCACAGATACGCAGTATTTT. Protein: CASFATRASTDTQYF. The chain employs TRBV5-1 and TRBJ2-3; D ambiguous. The ends were cut back, 7 bases at V and 0 bases at J, with 15 bases in the middle. The germline gives CDR1 SGHRS, CDR2 YFSETQ. CDR3 length: 15 amino acids.

The chain joins TRBV5-1 to TRBJ2-5; D is perhaps TRBD2 (6 bases). Trimming removed 0 bases from V and 1 base from J, with 10 bases in between. The germline CDR1 and CDR2 sequences are SGHRS and YFSETQ. This CDR3 region has 15 residues. The CDR3 DNA reads TGCGCCAGCAGCTTGGTGGCTAGCGCCCAAGAGACCCAGTACTTC. This translates into CASSLVASAQETQYF.

The chain employs TRBV29-1 and TRBJ2-1, with D tentatively TRBD1 (5 bases). Germline lookup yields CDR1 SQVTM and CDR2 ANQGSEA. The germline V and J ends were trimmed by 5 bases and 8 bases, with 10 bases remaining between them. The length of the CDR3 is 11 residues. As DNA, the CDR3 is TGCAGCGTTACCCAGGGCCATGAGCAGTTCTTC. Amino acid sequence: CSVTQGHEQFF.

This clone was detected a few times. V and J are TRBV23-1 and TRBJ1-6; no clear D gene. TRBV23-1 is placed among ORFs of uncertain function. V was clipped by 7 bases and J by 4 bases, with 14 bases between them. The CDR3 spans 15 residues. The CDR3 loop is CASIRWTAYNSPLHF. The DNA of the CDR3 is TGCGCCAGCATTCGCTGGACCGCTTATAATTCACCCCTCCACTTT.

V and J are TRBV7-2 and TRBJ2-7, with TRBD1 identical over 9 bases. Germline V gene lookup returns CDR1 SGHTA and CDR2 FQGNSA. CDR3 size: 15 residues. V shed 4 bases and J 1 base; nucleotides not matched to a gene: 5. This chain's CDR3 is CASSYTGTGSYEQYF. CDR3 in DNA: TGTGCCAGCAGCTATACCGGGACAGGGTCCTACGAGCAGTACTTC.

V gene TRBV28 combines with J gene TRBJ2-5, with 10 bases identical to TRBD2. In germline, CDR1 is MDHEN, CDR2 SYDVKM. The CDR3 is 15 amino acids. The V gene end was trimmed by 6 bases and the J gene end by 5 bases; junction bases not matched to a gene: 9. CDR3 protein: CASRKNLAGAETQYF. The CDR3 bases are TGTGCCAGCAGGAAAAACCTAGCGGGAGCGGAGACCCAGTACTTC. The full variable domain, completed using reference TRBV28 and TRBJ2-5, is DVKVTQSSRYLVKRTGEKVFLECVQDMDHENMFWYRQDPGLGLRLIYFSYDVKMKEKGDIPEGYSVSREKKERFSLILESASTNQTSMYLCASRKNLAGAETQYFGPGTRLLVL.

The chain combines TRBV7-6 with TRBJ2-1, with TRBD2 matching 10 bases. The CDR3 sequence is 16 residues long. Germline V lookup: CDR1 SGHVS, CDR2 FNYEAQ. The V gene end was trimmed by 1 base and the J gene end by 0 bases; junction bases not matched to a gene: 0. CDR3 sequence reads: CASSLVAGGSYNEQFF. CDR3 nucleotides: TGTGCCAGCAGCTTAGTAGCGGGAGGCTCCTACAATGAGCAGTTCTTC.

The chain recombines TRBV9 with TRBJ1-1, with D maybe TRBD1 (5 bases). CDR3 size: 15 residues. Germline values: CDR1 SGDLS, CDR2 YYNGEE. Trimming cost V 4 bases and J 5 bases, with 18 bases left between them. The CDR3 is CASSPGYAGITEAFF. The CDR3 bases are TGTGCCAGCAGCCCCGGATATGCAGGGATTACTGAAGCTTTCTTT.

This clone was picked up a small number of times. The gene calls are TRBV3-1 (or the pseudogene TRBV3-2) and TRBJ2-7; unclear D gene. The CDR3 is made up of 15 amino acids. V gave up 0 bases and J gave up 4 bases, with 13 bases separating them. The germline V gene has CDR1 LGHDT and CDR2 YNNKEL (reference sequence). CDR3 loop: CASSQENDEGYEQYF. In DNA form, the CDR3 reads TGTGCCAGCAGCCAAGAAAATGACGAAGGGTACGAGCAGTACTTC.

The chain links TRBV6-1 to TRBJ2-7; D is unclear. Trimming removed 0 bases at V and 0 bases at J, with 6 bases between. CDR1 and CDR2 (germline): MNHNS, SASEGT. The CDR3 is made up of 14 amino acids. The CDR3: CASSEAPRSYEQYF. CDR3 coding DNA: TGTGCCAGCAGTGAAGCGCCTCGCTCCTACGAGCAGTACTTC.

V gene TRBV27 combines with J gene TRBJ2-7, with TRBD2 matching 14 bases. Trimming cost V 6 bases and J 4 bases; bases outside gene matches: 8. The CDR3 is made up of 16 amino acids. Per germline, CDR1 MNHEY and CDR2 SMNVEV (reference sequence). The CDR3 loop is CASSKGTSGRRYEQYF. The CDR3, as DNA: TGTGCCAGCAGCAAAGGGACTAGCGGGAGAAGGTACGAGCAGTACTTC.

The chain has TRBV7-9 and TRBJ1-1; possibly TRBD1 for D (6 bases). CDR3 length: 13 amino acids. CDR1 is SEHNR and CDR2 is FQNEAQ in the germline V gene (reference sequence). The germline V and J ends were trimmed by 6 bases and 3 bases, with 11 bases remaining between them. The CDR3 sequence is CASSRGGDTEAFF. The CDR3 DNA sequence: TGTGCCAGCAGTAGGGGGGGCGACACTGAAGCTTTCTTT.

This clone was observed a single time. The rearrangement links TRBV6-5 to TRBJ1-3, with D possibly TRBD1 on 6 matching bases. This CDR3 is 15 amino acids long. Between the trimmed V and J ends, which lost 0 bases and 3 bases, there was a span of 9 bases. Germline values: CDR1 MNHEY, CDR2 SVGAGI. In DNA form, the CDR3 reads TGTGCCAGCAGTTACTCACAGGGAATTGGAAACACCATATATTTT. Its translation is CASSYSQGIGNTIYF.

This clone was recorded only once. One end of the junction fails to match germline, which may point to a read error. V gene TRBV4-3 combines with J gene TRBJ1-1; TRBD1 matches at 7 bases. This CDR3 comprises 14 residues. Germline V gives CDR1 LGHNA, CDR2 YSLEER. Here the CDR3 reads CTSSGRGRGTEAFF. The DNA of the CDR3 is TGCACCAGCAGCGGGAGGGGGCGCGGGACTGAAGCTTTCTTT.

V and J are TRBV29-1 and TRBJ2-3; possible D gene TRBD2, 5 bases. The length of the CDR3 is 10 residues. Germline V gene lookup returns CDR1 SQVTM and CDR2 ANQGSEA. Between the trimmed V and J ends, which lost 6 bases and 10 bases, there was a span of 11 bases. The CDR3 spells CSVSQEAQYF. DNA for the CDR3: TGCAGCGTATCCCAGGAGGCGCAGTATTTT.

The chain uses TRBV6-2 or TRBV6-3 and TRBJ2-1, with D unclear. The CDR3 totals 16 residues. Germline V gene data show CDR1 as MNHEY and CDR2 as SVGEGT. Trimming took off 4 bases at V and 1 base at J, with 14 bases between the two ends. The CDR3 region is CASSSRIGGSYNEQFF. As DNA, the CDR3 is TGTGCCAGCAGTTCAAGGATCGGCGGTTCCTACAATGAGCAGTTCTTC.

V and J are TRBV18 and TRBJ1-3, with unresolved D. The germline V gene has CDR1 KGHSH and CDR2 LQKENI. This CDR3 has 14 amino acids. The V end lost 3 bases, the J end lost 4 bases, and 10 bases lay between the germline ends. The CDR3 sequence: CASSPGAGGNTIYF. As DNA, the CDR3 is TGTGCCAGCTCACCGGGAGCGGGGGGAAACACCATATATTTT.

This chain joins TRBV4-3 and TRBJ2-1; 7 bases are shared with TRBD1. CDR1 is LGHNA, CDR2 YSLEER, per germline. The junction had 6 bases not matched to a gene; V was cut back by 2 bases and J by 5 bases. CDR3 size: 15 residues. This CDR3 is CASSQSNRGHNEQFF. The DNA of the CDR3 is TGCGCCAGCAGCCAAAGCAACAGGGGACACAATGAGCAGTTCTTC.